Listed here are 25 T cell receptor beta chains from one sample, sequenced in a study of cytomegalovirus exposure and HLA in healthy donors. Vbeta (60) and Jbeta (13) primers were used in the PCR. TCRdb's table, derived via immunoSEQ multiplex PCR, lists solely in-frame clones and lacks some. The sample shows around 220,000 clones, 60% to 80% of them seen only once. Sequenced sample: PBMCs. The receptors were sampled from a woman aged 25 to 39 in good health and CMV-seronegative.

The chain combines TRBV6-5 with TRBJ2-3; 9 bases agree with TRBD2. This CDR3 spans 15 amino acids. CDR1 MNHEY and CDR2 SVGAGI come from the germline V gene. Unmatched junction bases numbered 4, after V lost 4 bases and J lost 2 bases. The CDR3 DNA sequence: TGTGCCAGCAGTTTGCTAGCGGGGTTCACAGATACGCAGTATTTT. Translation: CASSLLAGFTDTQYF.

V gene TRBV4-1 combines with J gene TRBJ1-6, with TRBD1 identical over 8 bases. The CDR3 runs to 18 residues. CDR1 is MGHRA and CDR2 is YSYEKL in the germline V gene. Trimming cost V 0 bases and J 1 base; bases outside gene matches: 5. DNA of the CDR3: TGCGCCAGCAGCCAAGAGTCAGGGGGCTTTTCCTATAATTCACCCCTCCACTTT. This translates into CASSQESGGFSYNSPLHF.

The chain employs TRBV29-1 and TRBJ1-2; no firm D call. The V and J ends lost 5 bases and 4 bases respectively, with 14 bases between them. CDR1 is SQVTM, CDR2 ANQGSEA, per germline. This CDR3 has 13 residues. The CDR3 nucleotides are TGCAGCGTTCATTCACGAGGGCTCTATGGCTACACCTTC. This gives the protein CSVHSRGLYGYTF.

The CDR3 DNA is TGTGCCAGCAGCTTAATGTCTAGCGGTGACACCGGGGAGCTGTTTTTT. Residues: CASSLMSSGDTGELFF. This rearrangement joins TRBV7-8 to TRBJ2-2, with 7 bases identical to TRBD2. Germline CDR1 is SGHVS and CDR2 is FQNEAQ. This CDR3 comprises 16 residues. The V and J ends lost 2 bases and 3 bases, in that order; junction bases with no gene match: 6.

The chain recombines TRBV10-3 with TRBJ1-3; D is uncertain. Per the germline V gene, CDR1 is ENHRY and CDR2 is SYGVKD. Trimming left V 7 bases short and J 0 bases short, with 13 bases between. The CDR3 spans 15 residues. The CDR3 protein is CAITVDGNSGNTIYF. For the CDR3, the DNA is TGTGCCATCACTGTGGACGGGAACTCTGGAAACACCATATATTTT.

The chain joins TRBV5-1 to TRBJ1-4; D is perhaps TRBD1 (5 bases). The CDR3 contains 14 residues. V was pared by 4 bases and J by 0 bases, with 7 bases between. CDR1 and CDR2 (germline): SGHRS, YFSETQ. The CDR3 DNA reads TGCGCCAGCAGCGGAGGGGCAACTAATGAAAAACTGTTTTTT. This gives the protein CASSGGATNEKLFF. The full variable domain, in which reference TRBV5-1 and TRBJ1-4 provide the parts outside the CDR3, is KAGVTQTPRYLIKTRGQQVTLSCSPISGHRSVSWYQQTPGQGLQFLFEYFSETQRNKGNFPGRFSGRQFSNSRSEMNVSTLELGDSALYLCASSGGATNEKLFFGSGTQLSVL.

This chain connects TRBV7-3 to TRBJ2-3; maybe TRBD2 (5 bases). CDR3 size: 12 residues. V was clipped by 5 bases and J by 8 bases, with 11 bases between them. Germline CDR1 and CDR2: SGHTA and FQGTGA. Here the CDR3 DNA reads TGTGCCAGCAGCCCAGGTGGAGGTACGCAGTATTTT. As protein: CASSPGGGTQYF. The full variable domain, completed using reference TRBV7-3 and TRBJ2-3, is GAGVSQTPSNKVTEKGKYVELRCDPISGHTALYWYRQSLGQGPEFLIYFQGTGAADDSGLPNDRFFAVRPEGSVSTLKIQRTERGDSAVYLCASSPGGGTQYFGPGTRLTVL.

This clone was counted once. The chain carries TRBV4-1 and TRBJ2-3, with a weak D call TRBD2 (6 bases). Trimming pared 1 base from V and 2 bases from J, leaving 19 bases between. Germline V gene lookup returns CDR1 MGHRA and CDR2 YSYEKL. The CDR3 consists of 18 residues. The CDR3 region has the DNA TGCGCCAGCAGCCAAGCCCCCGGGGTGGCGGGGCTCACAGATACGCAGTATTTT. It encodes CASSQAPGVAGLTDTQYF.

This clone was found a few times. The chain couples TRBV5-1 to TRBJ2-7, with TRBD1 as a possible D gene (5 bases). The CDR3 is 15 amino acids. V was shortened by 0 bases and J by 6 bases, with 16 bases between the two germline ends. Germline CDR1 SGHRS, CDR2 YFSETQ. CDR3 DNA sequence: TGCGCCAGCAGCTTGGCCAGGGTCGGTTACGGCGAGCAGTACTTC. Translation gives CASSLARVGYGEQYF. The whole variable domain, filled in from reference TRBV5-1 and TRBJ2-7, reads KAGVTQTPRYLIKTRGQQVTLSCSPISGHRSVSWYQQTPGQGLQFLFEYFSETQRNKGNFPGRFSGRQFSNSRSEMNVSTLELGDSALYLCASSLARVGYGEQYFGPGTRLTVT.

This clone has just one count. The genes are TRBV4-2 and TRBJ1-2; D not resolved. CDR3 size: 15 residues. V dropped 0 bases and J dropped 4 bases, with 12 bases sitting between them. CDR1 is LGHNA and CDR2 is YNFKEQ in the germline V gene. The CDR3 bases are TGTGCCAGCAGCCAAGATTATTTAGGGAGCTATGGCTACACCTTC. This translates into CASSQDYLGSYGYTF.

V usage is TRBV10-3 and J usage is TRBJ1-2; D is possibly TRBD1 (6 bases). Germline lookup yields CDR1 ENHRY and CDR2 SYGVKD. V lost 0 bases, J lost 8 bases, and 10 bases lay in between. This CDR3 has 13 amino acids. This CDR3 reads CAISESGGVGYTF. In DNA, the CDR3 is TGTGCCATCAGTGAGTCAGGGGGTGTCGGCTACACCTTC.

This clone has a handful of counts. This sequence joins TRBV4-1 and TRBJ1-2, with 7 nucleotides matching TRBD1. The CDR3 is made up of 19 amino acids. V was pared by 3 bases and J by 2 bases, with 18 bases of the junction left unmatched. The germline gives CDR1 MGHRA, CDR2 YSYEKL. The CDR3 region is CASSHVIRKRQGGNYGYTF. The CDR3 DNA sequence: TGCGCCAGCAGCCACGTCATTCGGAAACGACAGGGTGGAAACTATGGCTACACCTTC.

This clone turned up a few times. This chain joins TRBV15 and TRBJ2-5; 8 bases agree with TRBD1. CDR3 length: 14 residues. The germline V gene has CDR1 LNHNV and CDR2 YYDKDF (reference sequence). The ends lost 5 bases at V and 5 bases at J; junction bases unmatched: 7. The CDR3 region has the DNA TGTGCCACCAGCGGGGGACAGGTTGTCGAGACCCAGTACTTC. Protein sequence: CATSGGQVVETQYF.

J is TRBJ1-1 and V is TRBV25-1, with D possibly TRBD1 on 5 matching bases. The germline gives CDR1 MGHDK, CDR2 SYGVNS. There are 13 residues in the CDR3. Trimming pared 7 bases from V and 0 bases from J, leaving 9 bases between. The CDR3 coding sequence is TGTGCCAGCACCCGACAGATGAACACTGAAGCTTTCTTT. Translated, it gives CASTRQMNTEAFF. The entire variable domain, with the rest obtained from reference TRBV25-1 and TRBJ1-1, is as follows: EADIYQTPRYLVIGTGKKITLECSQTMGHDKMYWYQQDPGMELHLIHYSYGVNSTEKGDLSSESTVSRIRTEHFPLTLESARPSHTSQYLCASTRQMNTEAFFGQGTRLTVV.

The chain links TRBV9 to TRBJ2-6, with D possibly matching TRBD2 (5 bases). Germline V gene sequence: CDR1 SGDLS, CDR2 YYNGEE. The CDR3 length is 13 residues. Trimming pared 9 bases from V and 1 base from J, leaving 8 bases between. CDR3 coding DNA: TGTGCCACGTCGGGGTCTGGGGCCAACGTCCTGACTTTC. Its translation: CATSGSGANVLTF.

This clone occurred a few times. The CDR3, as DNA: TGTGCCAGCAGCTTGGTTAGCGGGGGGCTTAGTGAGACCCAGTACTTC. It specifies CASSLVSGGLSETQYF. V is TRBV5-4 and J is TRBJ2-5; the match to TRBD2 covers 10 bases. The CDR3 extends over 16 amino acids. Germline V gives CDR1 SGHNT, CDR2 YYREEE (reference sequence). Losses at the gene ends were 0 bases for V and 5 bases for J; bases not matched to a gene: 7.

This clone came up once. One end of the junction is discordant with germline, which a read error may explain. CDR3: CDSSLGLTGGIGNEQFF. DNA for the CDR3: TGTGACAGCAGCTTAGGTTTGACGGGAGGGATAGGTAATGAGCAGTTCTTC. The chain joins TRBV11-2 to TRBJ2-1, with 8 bases that match TRBD2. The length of the CDR3 is 17 residues. Germline V gives CDR1 SGHAT, CDR2 FQNNGV.

With regard to this clone: One end of the junction varies from germline; a read error may be responsible. The chain employs TRBV11-1 and TRBJ2-6; TRBD2 is a possible D gene (5 bases). The CDR3 runs 17 residues. The germline gives CDR1 SGHAT, CDR2 FQDESV (reference sequence). The CDR3 sequence: CDSSLALGYSGANVLTF. The DNA for the CDR3 is TGTGACAGCAGCTTAGCGCTAGGATACTCTGGGGCCAACGTCCTGACTTTC.

The chain recombines TRBV4-1 with TRBJ1-4; 12 nucleotides align to TRBD1. Looked up from germline, CDR1 is MGHRA and CDR2 is YSYEKL. The CDR3 loop spans 15 amino acids. Unmatched junction bases numbered 2, after V lost 1 base and J lost 8 bases. The CDR3 protein is CASSQAGQGAEKLFF. The CDR3 bases are TGCGCCAGCAGCCAAGCGGGACAGGGGGCCGAAAAACTGTTTTTT.

This clone came up a few times. The V and J genes are TRBV6-5 and TRBJ1-4; no clear D gene. Germline V CDR1 and CDR2: MNHEY, SVGAGI. V dropped 0 bases and J dropped 6 bases, with 11 bases sitting between them. The CDR3 covers 15 residues. CDR3 in amino acids: CASSYSSGTYEKLFF. CDR3 DNA sequence: TGTGCCAGCAGTTACTCTTCAGGAACCTATGAAAAACTGTTTTTT.

The chain is built from TRBV11-2 and TRBJ2-7; 9 bases align to TRBD1. Germline CDR1 reads SGHAT; CDR2 reads FQNNGV. The CDR3 sequence is 17 residues long. Germline trimming cut 3 bases from V and 3 bases from J; bases unmatched to any gene: 12. The CDR3 DNA reads as TGTGCCAGCAGCTTGTTGGGACAGGGAGTAAGGGGCTACGAGCAGTACTTC. Translation gives CASSLLGQGVRGYEQYF.

The chain recombines TRBV6-6 with TRBJ2-7; 13 nucleotides match TRBD2. The CDR3 spans 15 residues. Germline loops: CDR1 MNHNY, CDR2 SVGAGI (reference sequence). The J segment lost 4 bases and the V segment lost 6 bases, leaving 6 bases of the junction unmatched. The CDR3 spells CASSRGTSGKYEQYF. The CDR3 coding sequence is TGTGCCAGCAGCCGAGGGACTAGCGGGAAATACGAGCAGTACTTC.

This clone showed up just once. V usage is TRBV5-8 and J usage is TRBJ1-3; no reliable D call. The length of the CDR3 is 13 residues. Trimming took off 2 bases at V and 4 bases at J, with 7 bases between the two ends. Germline assignment: CDR1 SGHTS and CDR2 YDEGEE. CDR3 nucleotide sequence: TGTGCCAGCAGCTTCAACATGGGAAACACCATATATTTT. Translating it yields CASSFNMGNTIYF.

This clone was counted a few times. This chain links TRBV7-9 with TRBJ1-2; possible D gene TRBD1, 5 bases. The length of the CDR3 is 15 residues. Germline lookup yields CDR1 SEHNR and CDR2 FQNEAQ (reference sequence). V was trimmed by 0 bases and J by 8 bases, leaving 16 bases between them. The CDR3 DNA is TGTGCCAGCAGCTTAGCCGTCGGCAGGGCGGAGGGCTACACCTTC. Amino acid sequence: CASSLAVGRAEGYTF.

This clone was seen a few times. The chain combines TRBV15 with TRBJ2-2; TRBD2 matches at 11 bases. CDR1 and CDR2 from the germline V gene are LNHNV and YYDKDF (reference sequence). V lost 0 bases to trimming and J lost 6 bases; unmatched junction nucleotides: 9. CDR3 length: 18 residues. The DNA of the CDR3 is TGTGCCACCAGCAGAGATTCCCCCCGACTAGCGGGGCCCGGGGAGCTGTTTTTT. As protein: CATSRDSPRLAGPGELFF.